This TCR beta chain is drawn from a study of shared clonotypes between healthy human individuals. General observations from the study: Generally, estimated richness proved larger in naive subsets than it did in memory subsets. The study found about 5% of naive CD4 clonotypes shared across several donors.

Remarks on this clone: Its antigen remains unidentified.

Donors comprised healthy HIV-negative adults lacking recent acute infections or vaccinations. Into CD45RA+ naive and CD45RA-negative memory subsets, the CD4+ cells were split. Assay: immunoSEQ multiplex PCR; the TCRdb copy retains only in-frame clones and omits some. The table records over a million clones, 95% to 99% of them present only once. After removal of 5 bases from V and 3 bases from J, the junction contained 7 bases not matched to a gene. The CDR3 is 15 amino acids. CDR1 and CDR2 from the germline V gene are SGHNT and YENEEA. The origin of this receptor is a man in his thirties or forties in good health. The sequenced sample consisted of naive CD4+ T cells sorted from blood. Subset indicated: CD45RA+ positively selected. The chain recombines TRBV11-3 with TRBJ2-7; the match to TRBD2 covers 10 bases. DNA for the CDR3: TGTGCCAGCAGCCCAGCGGGGGGGGCGGACTACGAGCAGTACTTC. It is translated as CASSPAGGADYEQYF.